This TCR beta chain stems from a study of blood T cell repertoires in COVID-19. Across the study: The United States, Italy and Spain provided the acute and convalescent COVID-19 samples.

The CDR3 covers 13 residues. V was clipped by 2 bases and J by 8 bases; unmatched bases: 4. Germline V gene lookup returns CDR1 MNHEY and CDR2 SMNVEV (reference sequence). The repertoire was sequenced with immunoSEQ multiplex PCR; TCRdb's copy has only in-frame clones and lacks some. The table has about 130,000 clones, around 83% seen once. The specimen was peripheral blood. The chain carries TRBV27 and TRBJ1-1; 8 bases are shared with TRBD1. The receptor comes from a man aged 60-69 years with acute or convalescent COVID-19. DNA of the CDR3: TGTGCCAGCAGTTTAGGGTACAGGGGGGAAGCTTTCTTT. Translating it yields CASSLGYRGEAFF.